This T cell receptor beta chain was obtained from a study of memory CD4+ T cells and cytomegalovirus serostatus. Turning to the study itself: Healthy Belgian adult donors included 9 or 10 CMV-positive and 24 CMV-negative people.

Concerning this clone itself: The antigen is undetermined.

The sort gate was single viable CD3+CD4+CD8-CD45RO+ cells for memory CD4+ T cells. Serum IgG to CMV pp150, pp28, p38 and p52 defined serostatus. Study results and limitations: Repertoires predicted CMV serostatus with median bootstrapped AUC of about 0.94.

Original analysis: After removing out-of-frame reads, 2 million to 2.5 million distinct TCRbeta sequences remained. TCRdb's copy holds only in-frame clones and misses some; the assay was immunoSEQ multiplex PCR. V, J and clone size were drawn from that table, and D and trimming were deduced from the DNA. The sample consists of around 60,000 clones, more than 70% of them appearing once. The receptor's source is an adult in good health and CMV-seronegative. Some clones in this sample may be carry-over from other donors' samples. The sample was memory CD4+ T cells from blood.

The CDR3 here is CASSQDSFSGLAGVNEQFF. As DNA, the CDR3 is TGCGCCAGCAGCCAAGATTCTTTTTCCGGACTAGCGGGAGTCAATGAGCAGTTCTTC. The rearrangement uses TRBV4-1 and TRBJ2-1; TRBD2 matches at 13 bases. The junction had 11 bases not matched to a gene; V was cut back by 0 bases and J by 6 bases. In germline, CDR1 is MGHRA, CDR2 YSYEKL. The CDR3 loop spans 19 amino acids.